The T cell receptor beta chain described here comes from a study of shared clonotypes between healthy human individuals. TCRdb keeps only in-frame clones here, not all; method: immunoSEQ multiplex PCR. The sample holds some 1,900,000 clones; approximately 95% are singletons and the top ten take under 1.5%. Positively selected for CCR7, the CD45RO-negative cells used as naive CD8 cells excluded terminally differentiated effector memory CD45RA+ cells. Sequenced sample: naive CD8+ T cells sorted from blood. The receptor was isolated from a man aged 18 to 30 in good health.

The CDR3 protein is CASSLEREADTQYF. The CDR3 DNA reads as TGTGCCAGCAGCTTGGAGCGGGAGGCTGATACGCAGTATTTT. This chain uses TRBV5-8 with TRBJ2-3; 9 nucleotides line up with TRBD2. The CDR3 runs to 14 residues. The germline CDR1 and CDR2 sequences are SGHTS and YDEGEE. Trimming cost V 0 bases and J 6 bases; bases outside gene matches: 2.